This passage covers 8 T cell receptor beta chains from one sample sequenced in a study of T cell changes during pregnancy in multiple sclerosis. The protocol was immunoSEQ multiplex PCR, while the TCRdb copy is restricted to in-frame clones and leaves out a portion. There are 50,000 to 60,000 clones in the sample; 89% occur only once, and under 2% lies in the top ten. The sample was peripheral blood, taken after pregnancy. The receptors originated from a female donor with multiple sclerosis, enrolled in a pregnancy study.

The chain carries TRBV19 and TRBJ2-7; weak D call: TRBD2 (5 bases). Germline CDR1 reads LNHDA; CDR2 reads SQIVND (reference sequence). CDR3 length: 12 residues. Trimming cost V 8 bases and J 6 bases, with 14 bases left between them. CDR3 protein: CASHGLTSEQYF. The CDR3 DNA reads as TGTGCCAGTCACGGACTTACCTCCGAGCAGTACTTC.

The chain joins TRBV29-1 to TRBJ2-5; 9 bases fit TRBD2. Germline loops: CDR1 SQVTM, CDR2 ANQGSEA. CDR3 length: 14 amino acids. The junction had 7 bases not matched to a gene; V was cut back by 8 bases and J by 0 bases. The CDR3 region is CSIGVAGDQETQYF. The CDR3 DNA sequence: TGCAGCATCGGGGTAGCGGGGGACCAAGAGACCCAGTACTTC. The full variable domain, completed using reference TRBV29-1 and TRBJ2-5, is SAVISQKPSRDICQRGTSLTIQCQVDSQVTMMFWYRQQPGQSLTLIATANQGSEATYESGFVIDKFPISRPNLTFSTLTVSNMSPEDSSIYLCSIGVAGDQETQYFGPGTRLLVL.

The chain is built from TRBV19 and TRBJ2-7; D is unclear. The V end was cut by 2 bases, the J end by 0 bases, with 5 bases between. The CDR3 is 13 amino acids. Germline CDR1 and CDR2: LNHDA and SQIVND (reference sequence). In nucleotides, the CDR3 is TGTGCCAGTAGTATATACTACTCCTACGAGCAGTACTTC. As protein: CASSIYYSYEQYF.

The J gene is TRBJ2-5, the V gene TRBV27, with a tentative D call TRBD1 (5 bases). With the DNA end fitting TRBJ2-7 better, the J assignment may be wrong. The length of the CDR3 is 14 residues. CDR1 is MNHEY, CDR2 SMNVEV, per germline (reference sequence). CDR3 sequence: CASSLWQGDYEQYF. The CDR3 nucleotides are TGTGCCAGCAGTTTATGGCAGGGTGATTACGAGCAGTACTTC.

The chain couples TRBV7-2 to TRBJ1-5; tentatively, D is TRBD1 (5 bases). This CDR3 comprises 15 residues. From germline, CDR1 is SGHTA and CDR2 FQGNSA. V shed 5 bases and J shed 0 bases, with 11 bases lying between them. The CDR3 nucleotides read TGTGCCAGCAGCCCTACAGGATATAGCAATCAGCCCCAGCATTTT. This sequence encodes CASSPTGYSNQPQHF.

The chain uses TRBV6-6 and TRBJ2-3; TRBD1 is a possible D gene (5 bases). The CDR3 totals 14 residues. From germline, CDR1 is MNHNY and CDR2 SVGAGI (reference sequence). V was cut by 5 bases and J by 1 base, with 10 bases left in between. CDR3 bases: TGTGCCAGCAGTCCCTCACAGGGCACAGATACGCAGTATTTT. It yields the protein CASSPSQGTDTQYF.

This clone turned up a few times. A junction end diverges from the germline sequence, so it may reflect a read error. The CDR3 sequence is CASSGRVPNF. CDR3 nucleotides: TGTGCCAGCAGTGGGCGGGTCCCGAATTTT. The chain carries TRBV2 and TRBJ1-3; D remains ambiguous. Germline V CDR1 and CDR2: SNHLY, FYNNEI. The CDR3 extends over 10 amino acids.

The CDR3 region is CASSLRDLEANSPLHF. The CDR3 DNA is TGTGCCAGCAGCCTGCGGGACCTCGAGGCTAATTCACCCCTCCACTTT. V and J are TRBV11-2 and TRBJ1-6, with D perhaps matching TRBD1 (5 bases). The CDR3 is 16 amino acids. Germline CDR1 SGHAT, CDR2 FQNNGV. Trimming took 5 bases from V and 6 from J, leaving 17 bases between them. The full variable domain, rest sourced from reference TRBV11-2 and TRBJ1-6, is EAGVAQSPRYKIIEKRQSVAFWCNPISGHATLYWYQQILGQGPKLLIQFQNNGVVDDSQLPKDRFSAERLKGVDSTLKIQPAKLEDSAVYLCASSLRDLEANSPLHFGNGTRLTVT.